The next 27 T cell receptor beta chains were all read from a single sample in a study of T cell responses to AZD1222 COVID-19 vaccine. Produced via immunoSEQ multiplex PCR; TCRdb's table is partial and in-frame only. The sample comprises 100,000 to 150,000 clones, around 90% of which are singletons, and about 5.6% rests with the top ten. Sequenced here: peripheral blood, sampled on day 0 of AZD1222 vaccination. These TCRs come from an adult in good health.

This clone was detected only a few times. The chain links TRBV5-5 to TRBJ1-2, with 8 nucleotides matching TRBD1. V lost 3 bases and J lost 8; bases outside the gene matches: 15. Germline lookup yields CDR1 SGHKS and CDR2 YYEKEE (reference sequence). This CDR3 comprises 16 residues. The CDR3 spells CASSSAGTGLNLGYTF. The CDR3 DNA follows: TGTGCCAGCAGCTCCGCCGGGACAGGTTTGAATTTGGGCTACACCTTC.

CDR3 coding DNA: TGTGCCAGCAGTTTCACAGCTTCAGATACGCAGTATTTT. Amino acids: CASSFTASDTQYF. V and J are TRBV6-5 and TRBJ2-3; D uncertain. From germline, CDR1 is MNHEY and CDR2 SVGAGI. With 4 bases removed from V and 4 bases from J, the gap between germline ends came to 9 bases. The CDR3 is 13 residues long.

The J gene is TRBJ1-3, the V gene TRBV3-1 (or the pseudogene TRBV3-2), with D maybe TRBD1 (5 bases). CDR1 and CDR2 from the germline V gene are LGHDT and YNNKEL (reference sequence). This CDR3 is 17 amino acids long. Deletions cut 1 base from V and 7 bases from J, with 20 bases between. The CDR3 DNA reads TGTGCCAGCAGCCAAGCCATCCTGGGGGGTCCAGGGAACACCATATATTTT. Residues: CASSQAILGGPGNTIYF.

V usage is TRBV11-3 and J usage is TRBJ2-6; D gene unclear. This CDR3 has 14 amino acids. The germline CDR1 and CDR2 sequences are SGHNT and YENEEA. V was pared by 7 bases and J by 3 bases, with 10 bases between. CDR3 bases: TGTGCCAGCACATTGGGATATGGGGCCAACGTCCTGACTTTC. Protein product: CASTLGYGANVLTF.

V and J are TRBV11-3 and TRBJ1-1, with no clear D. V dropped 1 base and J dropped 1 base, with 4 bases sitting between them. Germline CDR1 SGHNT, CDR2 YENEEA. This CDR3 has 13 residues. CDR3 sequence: CASSLVRNTEAFF. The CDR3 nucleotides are TGTGCCAGCAGCTTAGTGCGGAACACTGAAGCTTTCTTT.

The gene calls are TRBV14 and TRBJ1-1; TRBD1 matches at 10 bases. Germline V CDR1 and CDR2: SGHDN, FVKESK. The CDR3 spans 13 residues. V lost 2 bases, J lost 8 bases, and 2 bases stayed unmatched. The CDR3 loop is CASSQLGQGEAFF. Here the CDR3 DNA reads TGTGCCAGCAGCCAACTGGGACAGGGGGAAGCTTTCTTT.

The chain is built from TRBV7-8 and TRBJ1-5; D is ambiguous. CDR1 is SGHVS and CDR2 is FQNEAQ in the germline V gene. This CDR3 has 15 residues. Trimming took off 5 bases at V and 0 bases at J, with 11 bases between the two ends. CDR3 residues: CASSPAHDSNQPQHF. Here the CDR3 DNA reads TGTGCCAGCAGCCCCGCCCACGATAGCAATCAGCCCCAGCATTTT. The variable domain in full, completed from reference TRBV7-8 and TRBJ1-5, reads GAGVSQSPRYKVAKRGQDVALRCDPISGHVSLFWYQQALGQGPEFLTYFQNEAQLDKSGLPSDRFFAERPEGSVSTLKIQRTQQEDSAVYLCASSPAHDSNQPQHFGDGTRLSIL.

CDR3 coding DNA: TGTGCCAGCTCACCACCCCAGCTCGTGAATCAGCCCCAGCATTTT. Encoded protein: CASSPPQLVNQPQHF. The rearrangement links TRBV18 to TRBJ1-5; the D is unclear. Germline V CDR1 and CDR2: KGHSH, LQKENI. The length of the CDR3 is 15 residues. The germline V and J ends were trimmed by 0 bases and 4 bases, with 10 bases remaining between them.

The CDR3, as DNA: TGTGCCAGCAGTGACCTAGCGGGGGAACACAATGAGCAGTTCTTC. This codes for CASSDLAGEHNEQFF. This chain connects TRBV6-4 to TRBJ2-1; 10 nucleotides align to TRBD2. Germline-derived CDR1 and CDR2 are MRHNA and SNTAGT. V was clipped by 2 bases and J by 5 bases; unmatched bases: 3. This CDR3 is built from 15 residues.

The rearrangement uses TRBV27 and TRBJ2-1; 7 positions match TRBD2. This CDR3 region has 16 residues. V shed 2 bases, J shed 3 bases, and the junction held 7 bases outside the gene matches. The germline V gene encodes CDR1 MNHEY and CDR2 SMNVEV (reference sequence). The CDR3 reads CASSLLVQRGYNEQFF. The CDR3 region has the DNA TGTGCCAGCAGTTTACTGGTCCAGCGGGGCTACAATGAGCAGTTCTTC.

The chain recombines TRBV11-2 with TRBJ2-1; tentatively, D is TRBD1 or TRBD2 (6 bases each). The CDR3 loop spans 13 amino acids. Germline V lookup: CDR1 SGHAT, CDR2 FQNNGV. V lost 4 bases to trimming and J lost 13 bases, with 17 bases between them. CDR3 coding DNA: TGTGCCAGCAGCTCGTGGGGGGCTACTCGACAGTTCTTC. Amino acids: CASSSWGATRQFF.

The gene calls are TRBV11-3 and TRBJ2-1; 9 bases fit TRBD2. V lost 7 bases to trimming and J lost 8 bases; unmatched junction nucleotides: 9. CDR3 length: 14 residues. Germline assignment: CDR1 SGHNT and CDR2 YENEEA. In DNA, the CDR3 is TGTGCCAGCAACCGCGGGGGGGGCTCTCATGAGCAGTTCTTC. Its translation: CASNRGGGSHEQFF.

CDR3 sequence (DNA): TGTGCCAGCAGCTCCCCGGGGTCCCCCAATGAAAAACTGTTTTTT. This gives the protein CASSSPGSPNEKLFF. V is TRBV28 and J is TRBJ1-4; D unclear. In germline, CDR1 is MDHEN, CDR2 SYDVKM. V shed 6 bases and J shed 5 bases, with 16 bases lying between them. The CDR3 covers 15 residues. Full variable domain (rest looked up from reference TRBV28 and TRBJ1-4): DVKVTQSSRYLVKRTGEKVFLECVQDMDHENMFWYRQDPGLGLRLIYFSYDVKMKEKGDIPEGYSVSREKKERFSLILESASTNQTSMYLCASSSPGSPNEKLFFGSGTQLSVL.

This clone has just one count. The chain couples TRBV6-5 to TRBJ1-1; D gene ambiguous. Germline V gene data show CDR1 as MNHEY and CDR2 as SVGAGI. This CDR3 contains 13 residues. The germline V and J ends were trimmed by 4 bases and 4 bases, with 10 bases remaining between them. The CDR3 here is CASSFDLVTEAFF. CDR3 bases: TGTGCCAGCAGTTTTGACCTTGTCACTGAAGCTTTCTTT.

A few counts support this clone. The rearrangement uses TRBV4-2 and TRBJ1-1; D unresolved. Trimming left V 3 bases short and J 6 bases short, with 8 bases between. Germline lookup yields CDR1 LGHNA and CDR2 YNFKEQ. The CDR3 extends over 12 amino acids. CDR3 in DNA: TGTGCCAGCAGCCACCAGGCGGCTGAAGCTTTCTTT. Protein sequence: CASSHQAAEAFF.

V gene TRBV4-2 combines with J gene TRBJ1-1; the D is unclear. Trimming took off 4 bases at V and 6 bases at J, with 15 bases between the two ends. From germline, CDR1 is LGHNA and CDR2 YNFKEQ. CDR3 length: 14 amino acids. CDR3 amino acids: CASSPFGGRAEAFF. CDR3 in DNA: TGTGCCAGCAGCCCCTTCGGAGGGAGGGCTGAAGCTTTCTTT.

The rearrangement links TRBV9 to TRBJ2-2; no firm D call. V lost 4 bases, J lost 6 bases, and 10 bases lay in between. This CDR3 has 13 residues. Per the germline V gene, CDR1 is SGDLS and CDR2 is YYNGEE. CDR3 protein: CASSPTSAGELFF. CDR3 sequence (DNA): TGTGCCAGCAGCCCGACCTCTGCCGGGGAGCTGTTTTTT.

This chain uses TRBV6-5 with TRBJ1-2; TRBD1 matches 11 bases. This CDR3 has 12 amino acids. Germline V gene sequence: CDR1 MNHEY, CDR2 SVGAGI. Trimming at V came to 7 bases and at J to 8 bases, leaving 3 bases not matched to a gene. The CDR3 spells CASNGQGAGYTF. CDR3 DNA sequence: TGTGCCAGCAACGGACAGGGGGCGGGCTACACCTTC.

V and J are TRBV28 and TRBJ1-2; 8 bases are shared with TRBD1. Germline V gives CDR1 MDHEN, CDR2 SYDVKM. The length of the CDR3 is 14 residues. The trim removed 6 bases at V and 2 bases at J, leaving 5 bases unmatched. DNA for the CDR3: TGTGCCAGCAGACTCCCAGGGGGCAACTATGGCTACACCTTC. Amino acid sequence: CASRLPGGNYGYTF.

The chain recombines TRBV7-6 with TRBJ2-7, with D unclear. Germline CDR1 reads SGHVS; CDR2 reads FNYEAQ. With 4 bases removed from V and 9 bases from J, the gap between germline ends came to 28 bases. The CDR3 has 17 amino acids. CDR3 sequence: CASSSNRAHPRLDGQYF. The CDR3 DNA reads TGTGCCAGCAGCTCCAACCGGGCCCACCCGAGGCTAGACGGGCAGTACTTC.

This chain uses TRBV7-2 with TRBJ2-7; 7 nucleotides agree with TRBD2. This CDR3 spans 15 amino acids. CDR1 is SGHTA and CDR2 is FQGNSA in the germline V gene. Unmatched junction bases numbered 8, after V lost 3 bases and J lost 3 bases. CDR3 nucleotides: TGTGCCAGCAGCTTGATACTAGCGATGGGCTACGAGCAGTACTTC. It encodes CASSLILAMGYEQYF. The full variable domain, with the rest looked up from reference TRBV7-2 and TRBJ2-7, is GAGVSQSPSNKVTEKGKDVELRCDPISGHTALYWYRQSLGQGLEFLIYFQGNSAPDKSGLPSDRFSAERTGGSVSTLTIQRTQQEDSAVYLCASSLILAMGYEQYFGPGTRLTVT.

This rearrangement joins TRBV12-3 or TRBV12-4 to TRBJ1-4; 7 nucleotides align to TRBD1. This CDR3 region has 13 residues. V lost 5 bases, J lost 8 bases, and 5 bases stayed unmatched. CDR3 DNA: TGTGCCAGCAGTACAGGGGTTGGGGAAAAACTGTTTTTT. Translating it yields CASSTGVGEKLFF.

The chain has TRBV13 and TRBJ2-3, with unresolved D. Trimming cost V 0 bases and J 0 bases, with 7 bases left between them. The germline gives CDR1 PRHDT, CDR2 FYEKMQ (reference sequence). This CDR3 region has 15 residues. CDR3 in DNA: TGTGCCAGCAGCTTAGGGGGTTCTAGCACAGATACGCAGTATTTT. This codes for CASSLGGSSTDTQYF.

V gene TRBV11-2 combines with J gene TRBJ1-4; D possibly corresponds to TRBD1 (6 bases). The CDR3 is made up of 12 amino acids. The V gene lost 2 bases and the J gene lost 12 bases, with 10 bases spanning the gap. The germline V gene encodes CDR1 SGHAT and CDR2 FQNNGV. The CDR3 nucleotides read TGTGCCAGCAGCTTATCCAGGGGAGAACTGTTTTTT. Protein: CASSLSRGELFF.

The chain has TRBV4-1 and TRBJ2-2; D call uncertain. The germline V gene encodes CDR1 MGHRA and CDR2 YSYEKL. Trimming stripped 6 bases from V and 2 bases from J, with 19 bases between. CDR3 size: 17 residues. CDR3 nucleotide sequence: TGCGCCAGCAGACAAAGCCGTATGAAGGTCAACACCGGGGAGCTGTTTTTT. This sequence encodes CASRQSRMKVNTGELFF.

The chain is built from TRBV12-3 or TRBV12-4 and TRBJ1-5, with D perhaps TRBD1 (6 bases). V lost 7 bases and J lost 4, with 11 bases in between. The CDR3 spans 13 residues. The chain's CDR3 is CASTSQGNQPQHF. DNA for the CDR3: TGTGCCAGCACTTCACAGGGAAATCAGCCCCAGCATTTT.

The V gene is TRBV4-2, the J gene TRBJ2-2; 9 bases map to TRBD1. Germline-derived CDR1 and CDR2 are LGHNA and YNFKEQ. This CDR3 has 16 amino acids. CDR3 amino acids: CPTSQDRGGLAGELFF. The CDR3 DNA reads TGTCCCACCAGCCAAGACAGGGGGGGGTTGGCCGGGGAGCTGTTTTTT.